Below, one TCR beta chain is given with its context. The method was immunoSEQ multiplex PCR; TCRdb's version includes in-frame clones alone and lacks a portion of them. This sample has some 42,000 clones; approximately 88% occur once, and the top ten carry 3.5% to 4.5%. The data belong to a study of blood T cell repertoires in COVID-19. The CDR3 has 15 amino acids. The germline CDR1 and CDR2 sequences are LGHNA and YSLEER. The J segment lost 5 bases and the V segment lost 8 bases, leaving 11 bases of the junction unmatched. Sequenced material: peripheral blood. This receptor was taken from a human donor in a cohort sampled during active COVID-19. The rearrangement links TRBV4-3 to TRBJ2-1, with TRBD2 matching 8 bases. CDR3 in amino acids: CASPPSGGRDNEQFF. The CDR3 nucleotides are TGCGCCAGCCCCCCAAGCGGGGGCCGGGACAATGAGCAGTTCTTC.